This T cell receptor beta chain was captured in a study of shared clonotypes between healthy human individuals. Study-wide background: The plates for each donor numbered three CD4 naive, three CD4 memory, two CD8 naive and one CD8 memory.

Genomic DNA of each subset was evenly split across several immunoSEQ plates. In the study's own analysis: ImmunoSEQ junction-only sequences lacked quality scores, so their filtering differed. TCRdb's copy holds only in-frame clones and misses some; the assay was immunoSEQ multiplex PCR. For V, J and clone size, that table is used; D and trimming come from the DNA. The sample carries approximately 1,500,000 clones, around 97% recorded once. Division of CD4+ cells produced a CD45RA+ naive subset and a CD45RA-negative memory subset. V was clipped by 0 bases and J by 1 base; unmatched bases: 1. CDR3 length: 15 residues. Germline V CDR1 and CDR2: SGHTS, YDEGEE.

The chain uses TRBV5-8 and TRBJ1-5, with 7 bases fitting TRBD1. The TCR comes from a man aged 25 to 45 in good health. The sequenced material came from naive CD4+ T cells sorted from blood. Subset: CD45RA+ positively selected. Here the CDR3 reads CASSLGQGSNQPQHF. CDR3 coding DNA: TGTGCCAGCAGCTTGGGACAGGGAAGCAATCAGCCCCAGCATTTT.